This T cell receptor (beta chain) came from a study of blood T cell repertoires in COVID-19. Study-level information: Some COVID-19 samples were acute and others convalescent; all came from the United States, Italy and Spain. PBMCs, B-cell-depleted T cells, or T cells provided the cDNA or gDNA that made up the material.

In the study's own analysis: Amplification from reference gene primers served as the basis for estimated nucleated cell counts. The repertoire was sequenced with immunoSEQ multiplex PCR; TCRdb's copy has only in-frame clones and lacks some. V, J and clone size are taken as reported in that table, and D and trimming were inferred from the DNA itself. Among more than 120,000 clones listed, approximately 84% were seen once. Germline CDR1 is KGHSH and CDR2 is LQKENI. This CDR3 comprises 17 residues. The V gene end was trimmed by 0 bases and the J gene end by 0 bases; junction bases not matched to a gene: 5.

This clonotype was obtained from a human donor with acute or convalescent COVID-19. The donor label of this sample is uncertain. The sample consisted of peripheral blood. The chain recombines TRBV18 with TRBJ1-3; 7 bases are shared with TRBD1. CDR3 region: CASSPPVGTDSGNTIYF. CDR3 DNA sequence: TGTGCCAGCTCACCACCCGTCGGGACAGACTCTGGAAACACCATATATTTT.